The next 11 T cell receptor beta chains were all read from a single sample in a study of naive and memory T cell subsets. The beta constant-region primer was an equimolar mix of two oligonucleotides covering TRBC1 and TRBC2. Ligated cDNA was amplified by four rounds of PCR with nested alpha and beta constant-region primers and SP2. TCRdb independently ran MiXCR on the UMI-ligation and nested PCR reads; one entry per CDR3 protein. The table records about 120,000 distinct CDR3 sequences, roughly 36% of them present only once. What was sequenced was central memory CD4+ T cells from blood. These receptors all stem from a human donor in good health.

On this clonotype itself: Germline is not matched at one junction end, which may reflect a read error. This chain connects TRBV7-9 to TRBJ2-5; D not resolved. The length of the CDR3 is 13 residues. Germline V gives CDR1 SEHNR, CDR2 FQNEAQ (reference sequence). The CDR3 nucleotides are TGTGCCAGCAGCGTTGCCACCCAAGAGACCCGGTACTTC. Its translation is CASSVATQETRYF.

This chain uses TRBV7-6 with TRBJ2-2; D is ambiguous. The CDR3 extends over 16 amino acids. The germline CDR1 and CDR2 sequences are SGHVS and FNYEAQ. Trimming removed 1 base from V and 1 base from J, with 10 bases in between. Written as DNA, the CDR3 is TGTGCCAGCAGCTTAGGCCCAGCTGGGAACACCGGGGAGCTGTTTTTT. It specifies CASSLGPAGNTGELFF.

This sequence joins TRBV24-1 and TRBJ2-5; 9 bases align to TRBD1. Germline CDR1 KGHDR, CDR2 SFDVKD. V lost 4 bases and J lost 1; bases outside the gene matches: 6. The CDR3 length is 16 residues. CDR3 residues: CATSEGGQGLQETQYF. In DNA form, the CDR3 reads TGTGCCACCAGTGAGGGGGGACAGGGACTCCAAGAGACCCAGTACTTC.

V is TRBV29-1 and J is TRBJ1-1, with D perhaps TRBD1 (6 bases). This CDR3 spans 13 amino acids. Trimming cost V 3 bases and J 1 base, with 9 bases left between them. Germline V gene lookup returns CDR1 SQVTM and CDR2 ANQGSEA. The CDR3 sequence is CSVEVGANTEAFF. Written as DNA, the CDR3 is TGCAGCGTTGAGGTGGGGGCGAACACTGAAGCTTTCTTT.

This clonotype was seen more than once but under ten times. The chain recombines TRBV6-5 with TRBJ2-6, with D possibly TRBD1 on 6 matching bases. V dropped 2 bases and J dropped 2 bases, with 13 bases sitting between them. This CDR3 region has 17 residues. CDR1 is MNHEY and CDR2 is SVGAGI in the germline V gene. In DNA form, the CDR3 reads TGTGCCAGCAGTTACCGGCAGGGGAAAGCTGGGGCCAACGTCCTGACTTTC. Translating it yields CASSYRQGKAGANVLTF.

The chain has TRBV9 and TRBJ2-5, with D hard to call. The CDR3 is 14 amino acids. V lost 0 bases, J lost 5 bases, and 11 bases lay in between. CDR1 is SGDLS, CDR2 YYNGEE, per germline. The CDR3, as DNA: TGTGCCAGCAGCGTAGGACCGATCCGGGAGACCCAGTACTTC. Translation: CASSVGPIRETQYF.

V is TRBV6-5 and J is TRBJ1-5; D may be TRBD1 (5 bases). The CDR3 loop spans 14 amino acids. Germline V gives CDR1 MNHEY, CDR2 SVGAGI. Trimming removed 0 bases from V and 3 bases from J, with 6 bases in between. CDR3 nucleotide sequence: TGTGCCAGCAGTTACTCCGGGGCCAATCAGCCCCAGCATTTT. It yields the protein CASSYSGANQPQHF.

This clonotype was counted only a few times. This chain connects TRBV5-4 to TRBJ2-5; 13 bases agree with TRBD2. Trimming cost V 0 bases and J 4 bases; bases outside gene matches: 6. CDR1 and CDR2 from the germline V gene are SGHNT and YYREEE (reference sequence). This CDR3 has 17 amino acids. CDR3 in amino acids: CASSLEGLAGVGETQYF. CDR3 sequence (DNA): TGTGCCAGCAGCTTGGAAGGACTAGCGGGAGTAGGAGAGACCCAGTACTTC.

This sequence joins TRBV12-3 or TRBV12-4 and TRBJ1-2; 9 positions agree with TRBD1. This CDR3 has 15 amino acids. J was trimmed by 2 bases and V by 5 bases; bases with no gene match: 6. CDR3 amino acids: CASSPRTGANYGYTF. The CDR3 bases are TGTGCCAGCAGTCCACGGACAGGGGCGAACTATGGCTACACCTTC.

In this sample, this clonotype turned up a few times. The V gene is TRBV30, the J gene TRBJ2-1; no clear D gene. Germline V gives CDR1 GTSNPN, CDR2 SVGIG (reference sequence). Trimming removed 3 bases at V and 7 bases at J, with 13 bases between. This CDR3 contains 13 residues. The CDR3 sequence: CAWRAWGSNEQFF. The CDR3 region has the DNA TGTGCCTGGAGGGCGTGGGGTTCGAATGAGCAGTTCTTC. The full variable domain, in which reference TRBV30 and TRBJ2-1 provide the parts outside the CDR3, is SQTIHQWPATLVQPVGSPLSLECTVEGTSNPNLYWYRQAAGRGLQLLFYSVGIGQISSEVPQNLSASRPQDRQFILSSKKLLLSDSGFYLCAWRAWGSNEQFFGPGTRLTVL.

The genes are TRBV20-1 and TRBJ1-5; D might be TRBD1 (5 bases). The CDR3 runs to 17 residues. Germline loops: CDR1 DFQATT, CDR2 SNEGSKA (reference sequence). V was pared by 4 bases and J by 0 bases, with 19 bases between. The DNA for the CDR3 is TGCAGTGCTAACCCCGGTGGGGCACGTAATAGCAATCAGCCCCAGCATTTT. It is translated as CSANPGGARNSNQPQHF.